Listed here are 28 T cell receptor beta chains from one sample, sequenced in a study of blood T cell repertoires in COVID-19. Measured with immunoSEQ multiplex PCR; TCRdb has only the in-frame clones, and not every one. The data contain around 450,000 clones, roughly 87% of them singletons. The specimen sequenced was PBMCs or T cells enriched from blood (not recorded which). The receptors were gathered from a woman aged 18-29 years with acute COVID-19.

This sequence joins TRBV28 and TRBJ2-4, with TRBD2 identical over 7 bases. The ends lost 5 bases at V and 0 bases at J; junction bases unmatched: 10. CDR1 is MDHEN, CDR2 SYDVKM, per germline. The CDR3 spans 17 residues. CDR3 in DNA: TGTGCCAGCAGTAACCGGGACTACCAACTAGCCAAAAACATTCAGTACTTC. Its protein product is CASSNRDYQLAKNIQYF. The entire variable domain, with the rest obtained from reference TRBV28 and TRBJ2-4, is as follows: DVKVTQSSRYLVKRTGEKVFLECVQDMDHENMFWYRQDPGLGLRLIYFSYDVKMKEKGDIPEGYSVSREKKERFSLILESASTNQTSMYLCASSNRDYQLAKNIQYFGAGTRLSVL.

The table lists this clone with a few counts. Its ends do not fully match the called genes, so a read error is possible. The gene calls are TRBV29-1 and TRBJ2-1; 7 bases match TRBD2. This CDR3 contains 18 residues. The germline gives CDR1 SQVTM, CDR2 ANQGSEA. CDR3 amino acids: CSVEEWATSDSSYNEQFF. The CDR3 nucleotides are TGCAGCGTGGAAGAGTGGGCTACTAGCGATAGCTCCTACAATGAGCAGTTCTTC.

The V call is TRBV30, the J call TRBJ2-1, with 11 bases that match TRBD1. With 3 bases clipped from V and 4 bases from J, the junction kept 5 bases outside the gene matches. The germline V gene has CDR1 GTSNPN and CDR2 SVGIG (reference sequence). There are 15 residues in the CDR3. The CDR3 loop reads CAWSDGTGGYNEQFF. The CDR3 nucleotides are TGTGCCTGGAGCGACGGGACAGGGGGATACAATGAGCAGTTCTTC.

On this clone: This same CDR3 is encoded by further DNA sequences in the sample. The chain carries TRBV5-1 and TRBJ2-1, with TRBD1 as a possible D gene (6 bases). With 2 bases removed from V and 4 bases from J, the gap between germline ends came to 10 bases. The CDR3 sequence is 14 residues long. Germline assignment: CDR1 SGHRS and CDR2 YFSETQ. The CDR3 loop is CASSLGQGYNEQFF. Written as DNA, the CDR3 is TGCGCCAGCAGCTTAGGGCAGGGGTACAATGAGCAGTTCTTC.

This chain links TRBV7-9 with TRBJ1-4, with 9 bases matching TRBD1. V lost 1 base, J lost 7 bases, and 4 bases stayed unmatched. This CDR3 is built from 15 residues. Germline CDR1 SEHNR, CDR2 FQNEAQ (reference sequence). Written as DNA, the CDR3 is TGTGCCAGCAGCTTAGTAGGACAGGGGTCTGAAAAACTGTTTTTT. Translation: CASSLVGQGSEKLFF.

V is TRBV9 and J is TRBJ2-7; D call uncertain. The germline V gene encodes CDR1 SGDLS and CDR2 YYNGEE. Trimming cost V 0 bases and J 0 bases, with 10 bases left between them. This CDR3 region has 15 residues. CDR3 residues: CASSVAGLSSYEQYF. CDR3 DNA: TGTGCCAGCAGCGTAGCGGGTTTATCCTCCTACGAGCAGTACTTC.

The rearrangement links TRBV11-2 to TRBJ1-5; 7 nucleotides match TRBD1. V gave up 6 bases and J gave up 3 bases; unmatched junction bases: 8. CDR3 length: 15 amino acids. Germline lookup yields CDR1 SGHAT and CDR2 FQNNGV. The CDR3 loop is CASSQSGQINQPQHF. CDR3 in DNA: TGTGCCAGCAGTCAATCGGGACAGATCAATCAGCCCCAGCATTTT.

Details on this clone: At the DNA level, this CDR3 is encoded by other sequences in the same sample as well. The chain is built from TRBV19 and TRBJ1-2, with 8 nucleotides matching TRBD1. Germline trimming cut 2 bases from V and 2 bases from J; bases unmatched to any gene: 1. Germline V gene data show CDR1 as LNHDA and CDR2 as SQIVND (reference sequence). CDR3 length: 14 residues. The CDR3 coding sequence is TGTGCCAGTAGTATACAGGGGGCGAACTATGGCTACACCTTC. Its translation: CASSIQGANYGYTF.

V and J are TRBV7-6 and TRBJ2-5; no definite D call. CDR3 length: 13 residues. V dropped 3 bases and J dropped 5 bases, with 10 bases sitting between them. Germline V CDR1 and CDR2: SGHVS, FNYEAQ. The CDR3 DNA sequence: TGTGCCAGCAGCTTCGGCACCGGGGAGACCCAGTACTTC. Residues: CASSFGTGETQYF.

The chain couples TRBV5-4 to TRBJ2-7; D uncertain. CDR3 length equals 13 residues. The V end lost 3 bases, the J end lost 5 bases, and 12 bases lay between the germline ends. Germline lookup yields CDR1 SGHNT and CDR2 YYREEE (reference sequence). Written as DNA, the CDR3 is TGTGCCAGCAGCTCGGGTCCAAACCACGAGCAGTACTTC. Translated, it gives CASSSGPNHEQYF.

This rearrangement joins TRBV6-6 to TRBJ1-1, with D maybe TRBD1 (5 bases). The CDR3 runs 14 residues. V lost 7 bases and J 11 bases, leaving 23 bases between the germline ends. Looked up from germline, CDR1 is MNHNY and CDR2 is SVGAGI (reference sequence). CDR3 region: CASTSNEGGTRAFF. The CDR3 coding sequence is TGTGCCAGCACCTCAAACGAGGGAGGGACGAGGGCTTTCTTT.

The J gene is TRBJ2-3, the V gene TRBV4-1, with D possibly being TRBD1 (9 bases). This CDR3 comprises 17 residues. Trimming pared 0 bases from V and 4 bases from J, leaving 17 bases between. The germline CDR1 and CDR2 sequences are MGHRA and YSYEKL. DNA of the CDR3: TGCGCCAGCAGCCAAGATAGCGGGACAGGGACGTCAGATACGCAGTATTTT. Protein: CASSQDSGTGTSDTQYF.

Here the CDR3 DNA reads TGTGCCAGCTCACCTGAGGTTAAAGCGAACACTGAAGCTTTCTTT. This codes for CASSPEVKANTEAFF. The chain has TRBV18 and TRBJ1-1; no reliable D call. Trimming stripped 3 bases from V and 1 base from J, with 12 bases between. The CDR3 is made up of 15 amino acids. CDR1 and CDR2 from the germline V gene are KGHSH and LQKENI.

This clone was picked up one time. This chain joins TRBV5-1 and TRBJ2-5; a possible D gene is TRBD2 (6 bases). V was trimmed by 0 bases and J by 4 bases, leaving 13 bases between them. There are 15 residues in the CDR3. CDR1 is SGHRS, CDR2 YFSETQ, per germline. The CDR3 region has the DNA TGCGCCAGCAGCTTGGCCGGGGGAATGGCAGAGACCCAGTACTTC. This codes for CASSLAGGMAETQYF.

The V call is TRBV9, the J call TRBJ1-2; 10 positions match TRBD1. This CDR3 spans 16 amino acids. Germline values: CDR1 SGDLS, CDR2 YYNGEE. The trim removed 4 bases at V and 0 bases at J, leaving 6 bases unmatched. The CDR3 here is CASSFGQGVTNYGYTF. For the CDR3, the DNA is TGTGCCAGCAGCTTCGGACAGGGGGTAACTAACTATGGCTACACCTTC.

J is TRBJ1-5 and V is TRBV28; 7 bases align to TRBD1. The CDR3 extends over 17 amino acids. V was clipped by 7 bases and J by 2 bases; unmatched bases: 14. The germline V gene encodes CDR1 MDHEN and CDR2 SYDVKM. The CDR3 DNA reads TGTGCCAGCATGACCGTCACAGGGGTTATAGGCAATCAGCCCCAGCATTTT. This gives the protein CASMTVTGVIGNQPQHF.

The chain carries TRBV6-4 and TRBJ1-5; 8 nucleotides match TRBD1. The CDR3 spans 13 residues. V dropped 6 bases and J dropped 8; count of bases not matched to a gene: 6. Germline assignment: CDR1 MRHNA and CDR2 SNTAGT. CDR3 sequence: CASSEQGGKPQHF. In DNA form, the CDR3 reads TGTGCCAGCAGCGAACAGGGGGGGAAGCCCCAGCATTTT.

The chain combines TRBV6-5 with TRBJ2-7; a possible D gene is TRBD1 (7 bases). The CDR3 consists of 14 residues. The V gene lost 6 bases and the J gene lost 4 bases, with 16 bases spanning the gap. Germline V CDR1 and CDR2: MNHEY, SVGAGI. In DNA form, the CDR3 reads TGTGCCAGCAGGGAGGGACAGAACGCTTACGAGCAGTACTTC. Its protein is CASREGQNAYEQYF.

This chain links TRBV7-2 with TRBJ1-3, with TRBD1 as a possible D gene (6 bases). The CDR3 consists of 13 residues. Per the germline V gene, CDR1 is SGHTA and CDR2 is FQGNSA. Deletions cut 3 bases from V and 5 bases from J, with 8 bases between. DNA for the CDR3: TGTGCCAGCAGCTTCGACAGGCGAAACACCATATATTTT. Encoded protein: CASSFDRRNTIYF. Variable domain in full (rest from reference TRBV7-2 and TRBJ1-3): GAGVSQSPSNKVTEKGKDVELRCDPISGHTALYWYRQSLGQGLEFLIYFQGNSAPDKSGLPSDRFSAERTGGSVSTLTIQRTQQEDSAVYLCASSFDRRNTIYFGEGSWLTVV.

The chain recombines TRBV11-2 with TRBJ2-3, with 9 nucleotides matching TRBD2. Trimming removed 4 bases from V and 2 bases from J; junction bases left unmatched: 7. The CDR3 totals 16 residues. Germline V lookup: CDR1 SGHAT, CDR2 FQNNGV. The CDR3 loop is CASSSTLAGSTDTQYF. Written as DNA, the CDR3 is TGTGCCAGCAGCTCTACTCTAGCGGGGTCCACAGATACGCAGTATTTT. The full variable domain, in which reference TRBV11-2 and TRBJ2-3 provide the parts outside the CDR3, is EAGVAQSPRYKIIEKRQSVAFWCNPISGHATLYWYQQILGQGPKLLIQFQNNGVVDDSQLPKDRFSAERLKGVDSTLKIQPAKLEDSAVYLCASSSTLAGSTDTQYFGPGTRLTVL.

DNA for the CDR3: TGCGCCAGCAGCCAAGGGCCCCGACTACAGGGAAGGTCGCTATGGGGCTACACCTTC. This codes for CASSQGPRLQGRSLWGYTF. The chain couples TRBV4-1 to TRBJ1-2; a weak D match, TRBD1 (6 bases). Germline V lookup: CDR1 MGHRA, CDR2 YSYEKL. V was pared by 1 base and J by 8 bases, with 29 bases between. The CDR3 has 19 amino acids.

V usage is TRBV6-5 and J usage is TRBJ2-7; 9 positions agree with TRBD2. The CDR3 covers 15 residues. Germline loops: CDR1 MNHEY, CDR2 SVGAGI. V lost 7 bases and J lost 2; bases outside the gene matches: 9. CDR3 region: CASTPPGLATYEQYF. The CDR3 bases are TGTGCCAGCACCCCCCCGGGACTAGCTACCTACGAGCAGTACTTC.

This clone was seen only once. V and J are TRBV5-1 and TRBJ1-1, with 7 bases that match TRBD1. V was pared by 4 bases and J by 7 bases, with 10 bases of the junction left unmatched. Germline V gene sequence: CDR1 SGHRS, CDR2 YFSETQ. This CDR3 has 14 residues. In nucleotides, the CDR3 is TGCGCCAGCAGCCCCCGCCACAGGGGTGATGAAGCTTTCTTT. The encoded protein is CASSPRHRGDEAFF.

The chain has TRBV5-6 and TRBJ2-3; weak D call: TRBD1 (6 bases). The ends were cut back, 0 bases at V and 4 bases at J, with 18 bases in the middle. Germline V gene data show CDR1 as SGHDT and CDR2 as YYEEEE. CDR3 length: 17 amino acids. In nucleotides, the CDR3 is TGTGCCAGCAGCTTGGGCGTGGGGAACAGGGTCCCAGATACGCAGTATTTT. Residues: CASSLGVGNRVPDTQYF.

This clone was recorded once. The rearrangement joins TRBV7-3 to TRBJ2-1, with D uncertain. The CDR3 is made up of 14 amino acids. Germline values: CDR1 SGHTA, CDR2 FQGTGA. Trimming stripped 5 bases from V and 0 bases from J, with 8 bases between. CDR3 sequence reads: CASSDTSSYNEQFF. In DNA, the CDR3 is TGTGCCAGCAGCGACACGAGCTCCTACAATGAGCAGTTCTTC.

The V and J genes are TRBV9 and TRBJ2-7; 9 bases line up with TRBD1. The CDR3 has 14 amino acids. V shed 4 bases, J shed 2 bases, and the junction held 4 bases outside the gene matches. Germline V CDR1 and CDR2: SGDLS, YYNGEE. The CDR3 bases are TGTGCCAGCAGCACAACAGGGGGCACCTACGAGCAGTACTTC. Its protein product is CASSTTGGTYEQYF. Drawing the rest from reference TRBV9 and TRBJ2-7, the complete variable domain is DSGVTQTPKHLITATGQRVTLRCSPRSGDLSVYWYQQSLDQGLQFLIQYYNGEERAKGNILERFSAQQFPDLHSELNLSSLELGDSALYFCASSTTGGTYEQYFGPGTRLTVT.

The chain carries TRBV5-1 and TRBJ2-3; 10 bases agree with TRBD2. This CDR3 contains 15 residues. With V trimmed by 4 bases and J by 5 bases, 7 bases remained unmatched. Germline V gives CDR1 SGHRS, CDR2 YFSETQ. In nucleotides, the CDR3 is TGCGCCAGCAGCCGGGGACTAGCGATGGGAGATACGCAGTATTTT. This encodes CASSRGLAMGDTQYF. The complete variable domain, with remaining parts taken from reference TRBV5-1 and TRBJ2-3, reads KAGVTQTPRYLIKTRGQQVTLSCSPISGHRSVSWYQQTPGQGLQFLFEYFSETQRNKGNFPGRFSGRQFSNSRSEMNVSTLELGDSALYLCASSRGLAMGDTQYFGPGTRLTVL.

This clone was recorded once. CDR3 sequence reads: CASSLAGTANEKLFF. CDR3 coding DNA: TGCGCCAGCAGCTTGGCCGGGACAGCTAATGAAAAACTGTTTTTT. The chain combines TRBV5-1 with TRBJ1-4; 7 nucleotides line up with TRBD1. The germline CDR1 and CDR2 sequences are SGHRS and YFSETQ. Germline trimming cut 0 bases from V and 3 bases from J; bases unmatched to any gene: 2. CDR3 length: 15 residues.